Below, 7 T cell receptor beta chains from the same sample are listed, as sequenced in a study of shared clonotypes between healthy human individuals. Generated by immunoSEQ multiplex PCR, the TCRdb table keeps only in-frame clones and is missing some. The sample comprises roughly 1.5 million clones, about 98% of which are singletons, and roughly 0.42% rests with the top ten. The specimen was naive CD4+ T cells sorted from blood. Subset here: CD45RA+ positively selected. The receptors were sampled from a man aged 30 to 45 in good health.

V gene TRBV7-9 combines with J gene TRBJ1-2; D is undetermined. V lost 5 bases and J lost 8, with 15 bases in between. Germline V gives CDR1 SEHNR, CDR2 FQNEAQ (reference sequence). The CDR3 covers 13 residues. CDR3 in DNA: TGTGCCAGCAGCCCTAGACCCGACGAGGGCTACACCTTC. This codes for CASSPRPDEGYTF. Full variable domain (remainder filled in from reference TRBV7-9 and TRBJ1-2): DTGVSQNPRHKITKRGQNVTFRCDPISEHNRLYWYRQTLGQGPEFLTYFQNEAQLEKSRLLSDRFSAERPKGSFSTLEIQRTEQGDSAMYLCASSPRPDEGYTFGSGTRLTVV.

V and J are TRBV29-1 and TRBJ1-1; a weak D match, TRBD1 (6 bases). The CDR3 spans 13 residues. V gave up 7 bases and J gave up 2 bases, with 14 bases separating them. Germline V gives CDR1 SQVTM, CDR2 ANQGSEA. The CDR3 DNA follows: TGCAGCGCCGCAGGGGTTTTTAACACTGAAGCTTTCTTT. It is translated as CSAAGVFNTEAFF.

The chain joins TRBV29-1 to TRBJ1-2; a possible D gene is TRBD1 (6 bases). Germline V gene sequence: CDR1 SQVTM, CDR2 ANQGSEA. Trimming cost V 7 bases and J 1 base, with 13 bases left between them. The CDR3 spans 13 residues. The CDR3 loop is CSARTDFNYGYTF. In DNA, the CDR3 is TGCAGCGCTCGGACAGACTTTAACTATGGCTACACCTTC.

The chain carries TRBV2 and TRBJ1-1; D ambiguous. Germline assignment: CDR1 SNHLY and CDR2 FYNNEI. This CDR3 comprises 13 residues. Trimming cost V 5 bases and J 4 bases, with 11 bases left between them. The CDR3 region has the DNA TGTGCCAGCAGTTATCAGGTTGCCACTGAAGCTTTCTTT. It is translated as CASSYQVATEAFF.

The V and J genes are TRBV6-5 and TRBJ1-3; no reliable D call. CDR3 length equals 14 residues. V was trimmed by 6 bases and J by 3 bases, leaving 12 bases between them. Germline V gene sequence: CDR1 MNHEY, CDR2 SVGAGI. This chain's CDR3 is CASRSRTFGNTIYF. The CDR3 nucleotides are TGTGCCAGCAGATCACGGACTTTTGGAAACACCATATATTTT.

The chain couples TRBV15 to TRBJ1-2, with 12 nucleotides matching TRBD1. This CDR3 has 17 amino acids. Trimming took 3 bases from V and 4 from J; bases not matched to a gene: 9. In germline, CDR1 is LNHNV, CDR2 YYDKDF (reference sequence). This CDR3 reads CATSRDPKGQGAYGYTF. In DNA, the CDR3 is TGTGCCACCAGCAGGGACCCAAAGGGACAGGGGGCCTATGGCTACACCTTC. The complete variable domain, with remaining parts taken from reference TRBV15 and TRBJ1-2, reads DAMVIQNPRYQVTQFGKPVTLSCSQTLNHNVMYWYQQKSSQAPKLLFHYYDKDFNNEADTPDNFQSRRPNTSFCFLDIRSPGLGDTAMYLCATSRDPKGQGAYGYTFGSGTRLTVV.

J is TRBJ2-7 and V is TRBV5-1, with a weak D call TRBD2 (5 bases). The CDR3 has 15 amino acids. Trimming took off 0 bases at V and 2 bases at J, with 12 bases between the two ends. Germline values: CDR1 SGHRS, CDR2 YFSETQ. The CDR3 DNA reads TGCGCCAGCAGCTTGGGCCCCGGGGTCCCCTACGAGCAGTACTTC. It codes for CASSLGPGVPYEQYF.